Listed here are 15 T cell receptor beta chains from one sample, sequenced in a study of type 1 regulatory T cells. No antigen is known for these receptors. Study-wide findings and caveats: Type 1 regulatory T cells had a more restricted TCR repertoire than non-type 1 regulatory T cells.

Each CDR3 protein is one row after TCRdb ran MiXCR on the reads. This table has fewer than 80,000 distinct CDR3 sequences, roughly 20% appearing once. The sequenced sample was cultured type 1 regulatory T (Tr1) cells, either the whole culture or a sorted fraction (not recorded which). Every receptor here comes from a human donor in good health.

This clonotype was seen more than once but under ten times. The CDR3 region is CASSLDPGSLYEQYF. The CDR3 DNA reads TGCGCCAGCAGCTTGGACCCCGGGAGCCTATACGAGCAGTACTTC. This chain uses TRBV5-1 with TRBJ2-7, with D possibly matching TRBD2 (6 bases). V was clipped by 0 bases and J by 4 bases, with 14 bases between them. CDR1 and CDR2 (germline): SGHRS, YFSETQ. CDR3 length: 15 amino acids. Full variable domain (missing parts from reference TRBV5-1 and TRBJ2-7): KAGVTQTPRYLIKTRGQQVTLSCSPISGHRSVSWYQQTPGQGLQFLFEYFSETQRNKGNFPGRFSGRQFSNSRSEMNVSTLELGDSALYLCASSLDPGSLYEQYFGPGTRLTVT.

This clonotype was recorded at least ten times. This chain links TRBV19 with TRBJ2-4; 7 bases are a match to TRBD1. The germline CDR1 and CDR2 sequences are LNHDA and SQIVND (reference sequence). Trimming at V came to 5 bases and at J to 11 bases, leaving 15 bases not matched to a gene. The CDR3 length is 15 residues. DNA of the CDR3: TGTGCCAGTAGTCCCACGGGACAGTTCATCCAGGTTCAGTACTTC. It encodes CASSPTGQFIQVQYF. Using reference TRBV19 and TRBJ2-4 for the parts outside the CDR3, the full variable domain is DGGITQSPKYLFRKEGQNVTLSCEQNLNHDAMYWYRQDPGQGLRLIYYSQIVNDFQKGDIAEGYSVSREKKESFPLTVTSAQKNPTAFYLCASSPTGQFIQVQYFGAGTRLSVL.

The table lists this clonotype with many counts. The chain uses TRBV28 and TRBJ1-1, with D possibly TRBD1 on 5 matching bases. The CDR3 sequence is 16 residues long. The V gene's germline CDR1 is MDHEN and CDR2 SYDVKM. V dropped 3 bases and J dropped 0 bases, with 14 bases sitting between them. Here the CDR3 DNA reads TGTGCCAGCAGTTTGACAGACTTAATTATGAACACTGAAGCTTTCTTT. It specifies CASSLTDLIMNTEAFF.

The genes are TRBV9 and TRBJ2-2; D might be TRBD1 or TRBD2, each matching 5 bases. Germline V gene sequence: CDR1 SGDLS, CDR2 YYNGEE. The CDR3 length is 15 residues. Trimming took 2 bases from V and 2 from J, leaving 10 bases between them. In DNA form, the CDR3 reads TGTGCCAGCAGCGTTAGGGACGGCAACACCGGGGAGCTGTTTTTT. Translating it yields CASSVRDGNTGELFF.

The J gene is TRBJ2-3, the V gene TRBV7-2; D call uncertain. V was trimmed by 2 bases and J by 0 bases, leaving 6 bases between them. CDR1 is SGHTA, CDR2 FQGNSA, per germline. The CDR3 covers 14 residues. CDR3 sequence: CASSLWLSTDTQYF. CDR3 DNA sequence: TGTGCCAGCAGCTTATGGTTGAGCACAGATACGCAGTATTTT.

The table lists this clonotype with a few counts. The chain is built from TRBV5-6 and TRBJ2-4; TRBD2 might be the D (6 bases). This CDR3 comprises 15 residues. Germline loops: CDR1 SGHDT, CDR2 YYEEEE. Trimming shortened V by 4 bases and J by 6 bases, and 17 bases separated the two germline ends. The CDR3 protein is CASSVPTSMGNIQYF. CDR3 in DNA: TGTGCCAGCAGCGTCCCCACTAGCATGGGAAACATTCAGTACTTC.

The chain is built from TRBV28 and TRBJ1-1; no clear D. Germline lookup yields CDR1 MDHEN and CDR2 SYDVKM. There are 13 residues in the CDR3. Trimming pared 10 bases from V and 1 base from J, leaving 13 bases between. The DNA for the CDR3 is TGTGCCATCCTCAGAGGAGAGAACACTGAAGCTTTCTTT. This encodes CAILRGENTEAFF.

The V and J genes are TRBV20-1 and TRBJ1-5; no definite D call. This CDR3 region has 16 residues. Germline V lookup: CDR1 DFQATT, CDR2 SNEGSKA (reference sequence). Trimming shortened V by 6 bases and J by 1 base, and 19 bases separated the two germline ends. The CDR3 loop is CSAQWRAGSSNQPQHF. In DNA, the CDR3 is TGCAGTGCCCAGTGGAGGGCGGGGTCCAGCAATCAGCCCCAGCATTTT.

This clonotype showed up many times. This chain links TRBV5-1 with TRBJ1-1, with no clear D. This CDR3 has 14 amino acids. Trimming took 0 bases from V and 1 from J, leaving 7 bases between them. Germline assignment: CDR1 SGHRS and CDR2 YFSETQ. This CDR3 reads CASSLAVGNTEAFF. CDR3 DNA: TGCGCCAGCAGCTTGGCCGTGGGGAACACTGAAGCTTTCTTT.

This clonotype was detected a few times. The chain employs TRBV20-1 and TRBJ2-1; D gene ambiguous. Germline assignment: CDR1 DFQATT and CDR2 SNEGSKA (reference sequence). Trimming took off 2 bases at V and 6 bases at J, with 11 bases between the two ends. There are 13 residues in the CDR3. The DNA of the CDR3 is TGCAGTGCTAGATTGAATAAGGTCAATGAGCAGTTCTTC. This gives the protein CSARLNKVNEQFF.

This clonotype has a handful of counts. CDR3 sequence (DNA): TGTGCCAGCAGCTTATCGAGAGGGCCATACGATGAGCAGTTCTTC. Translation gives CASSLSRGPYDEQFF. The chain joins TRBV7-3 to TRBJ2-1, with D possibly matching TRBD2 (5 bases). Germline assignment: CDR1 SGHTA and CDR2 FQGTGA. Trimming took 2 bases from V and 8 from J, leaving 16 bases between them. The CDR3 length is 15 residues. The full variable domain, rest sourced from reference TRBV7-3 and TRBJ2-1, is GAGVSQTPSNKVTEKGKYVELRCDPISGHTALYWYRQSLGQGPEFLIYFQGTGAADDSGLPNDRFFAVRPEGSVSTLKIQRTERGDSAVYLCASSLSRGPYDEQFFGPGTRLTVL.

The rearrangement links TRBV25-1 to TRBJ2-7; 8 positions agree with TRBD1. V lost 11 bases and J lost 2; bases outside the gene matches: 2. The germline V gene encodes CDR1 MGHDK and CDR2 SYGVNS. CDR3 length equals 11 residues. CDR3: CASQGAYEQYF. DNA of the CDR3: TGTGCCTCACAGGGGGCCTACGAGCAGTACTTC.

The V gene is TRBV30, the J gene TRBJ2-4; a weak D match, TRBD1 (7 bases). V was pared by 1 base and J by 8 bases, with 18 bases between. Germline V CDR1 and CDR2: GTSNPN, SVGIG (reference sequence). The CDR3 has 15 amino acids. The CDR3 loop is CAWSAGLGQGDIQYF. The CDR3 DNA reads TGTGCCTGGAGTGCGGGACTTGGGCAGGGGGACATTCAGTACTTC.

This clonotype was observed a handful of times. The chain recombines TRBV7-2 with TRBJ1-2; 8 bases match TRBD1. The CDR3 is 13 residues long. Germline CDR1 and CDR2: SGHTA and FQGNSA. Losses at the gene ends were 5 bases for V and 4 bases for J; bases not matched to a gene: 3. As DNA, the CDR3 is TGTGCCAGCAGCGTGGACAGGGCCTATGGCTACACCTTC. Translated, it gives CASSVDRAYGYTF.

This clonotype was counted only a few times. The chain has TRBV18 and TRBJ2-1; D is ambiguous. The V end was cut by 4 bases, the J end by 10 bases, with 17 bases between. This CDR3 has 14 amino acids. The V gene's germline CDR1 is KGHSH and CDR2 LQKENI. The CDR3 coding sequence is TGTGCCAGCTCACAAGTAAGCAGCAAGGAAGAGCAGTTCTTC. It codes for CASSQVSSKEEQFF.